This TCR beta chain was identified during a study of PD-L1 blockade in urothelial cancer. The overall study: Blood was evaluated 3 weeks (second dose) and 6 weeks after therapy began.

Clones were sequenced by immunoSEQ multiplex PCR, and TCRdb holds only the in-frame ones, with some missing. The sample lists approximately 91,000 clones, roughly 83% occurring once. As regards this clone: Its antigen is unidentified.

Noted time point: peripheral blood 6 weeks after treatment start. Study-wide points: Below-median TCR clonality that was measured in pretreatment blood predicted better survival.

The specimen was PBMCs, collected around atezolizumab (anti-PD-L1) treatment. The origin of this receptor is a man in his 70s with urothelial cancer.

CDR3 region: CASSRGYSGEQETQYF. For the CDR3, the DNA is TGTGCCAGCTCACGGGGCTATTCAGGGGAACAAGAGACCCAGTACTTC. The chain has TRBV18 and TRBJ2-5, with D tentatively TRBD1 (6 bases). The V and J ends lost 4 bases and 2 bases respectively, with 17 bases between them. Germline CDR1 reads KGHSH; CDR2 reads LQKENI. The CDR3 is 16 residues long.